Following are 9 T cell receptor beta chains from one sample sequenced in a study of human T cells and chemical hapten exposure. Time point reported: healthy volunteer bleed at 2 weeks. The template was total RNA from unfractionated whole blood. In TCRdb, the RACE reads were re-called with MiXCR into one record per CDR3 protein. The sample yields about 130,000 distinct CDR3 sequences, around 8.2% seen once. Sequenced input: whole blood. The source is a male donor in good health. Some clones in this sample may be carry-over from other donors' samples.

This chain uses TRBV2 with TRBJ2-1, with 8 nucleotides matching TRBD2. Germline V CDR1 and CDR2: SNHLY, FYNNEI. The CDR3 sequence is 15 residues long. Germline trimming cut 4 bases from V and 5 bases from J; bases unmatched to any gene: 7. The chain's CDR3 is CASSARAGAHNEQFF. Here the CDR3 DNA reads TGTGCCAGCAGTGCCAGAGCGGGAGCTCACAATGAGCAGTTCTTC. The full variable domain, completed using reference TRBV2 and TRBJ2-1, is EPEVTQTPSHQVTQMGQEVILRCVPISNHLYFYWYRQILGQKVEFLVSFYNNEISEKSEIFDDQFSVERPDGSNFTLKIRSTKLEDSAMYFCASSARAGAHNEQFFGPGTRLTVL.

The J gene is TRBJ1-1, the V gene TRBV7-8, with D unclear. CDR3 length equals 16 residues. From germline, CDR1 is SGHVS and CDR2 FQNEAQ. The ends were cut back, 0 bases at V and 0 bases at J, with 11 bases in the middle. This CDR3 reads CASSLAVRNMNTEAFF. In DNA form, the CDR3 reads TGTGCCAGCAGCTTAGCCGTTCGCAACATGAACACTGAAGCTTTCTTT.

This chain links TRBV7-2 with TRBJ2-7; 11 bases are a match to TRBD2. The germline gives CDR1 SGHTA, CDR2 FQGNSA. After removal of 3 bases from V and 4 bases from J, the junction contained 5 bases not matched to a gene. The CDR3 has 15 residues. The CDR3 here is CASSFIAGGRYEQYF. The DNA of the CDR3 is TGTGCCAGCAGCTTCATAGCGGGGGGGCGGTACGAGCAGTACTTC.

The CDR3: CASSSAYRDRSSDTQYF. As DNA, the CDR3 is TGTGCCAGCAGCTCCGCGTATCGGGACAGGTCATCAGATACGCAGTATTTT. This chain uses TRBV5-6 with TRBJ2-3; TRBD1 matches at 8 bases. The germline V gene encodes CDR1 SGHDT and CDR2 YYEEEE. The CDR3 extends over 17 amino acids. Trimming at V came to 3 bases and at J to 4 bases, leaving 13 bases not matched to a gene. Full variable domain (rest looked up from reference TRBV5-6 and TRBJ2-3): DAGVTQSPTHLIKTRGQQVTLRCSPKSGHDTVSWYQQALGQGPQFIFQYYEEEERQRGNFPDRFSGHQFPNYSSELNVNALLLGDSALYLCASSSAYRDRSSDTQYFGPGTRLTVL.

The chain joins TRBV7-9 to TRBJ1-1; TRBD1 aligns across 9 bases. CDR1 and CDR2 from the germline V gene are SEHNR and FQNEAQ (reference sequence). The CDR3 runs 17 residues. The ends lost 0 bases at V and 5 bases at J; junction bases unmatched: 10. CDR3 sequence (DNA): TGTGCCAGCAGCTTAGCCCCCGGGACAGGGTTTGGGACTGAAGCTTTCTTT. This codes for CASSLAPGTGFGTEAFF.

This clonotype has at least ten counts. This chain connects TRBV7-8 to TRBJ2-2, with a possible D match to TRBD1 (6 bases). The CDR3 is 17 amino acids. The germline CDR1 and CDR2 sequences are SGHVS and FQNEAQ. The germline V and J ends were trimmed by 5 bases and 4 bases, with 20 bases remaining between them. This chain's CDR3 is CASSHGRGSGSTGELFF. The DNA for the CDR3 is TGTGCCAGCAGCCACGGCAGGGGATCGGGGAGCACCGGGGAGCTGTTTTTT.

The genes are TRBV14 and TRBJ2-3; D possibly corresponds to TRBD1 (5 bases). Between the trimmed V and J ends, which lost 8 bases and 0 bases, there was a span of 15 bases. The germline gives CDR1 SGHDN, CDR2 FVKESK. This CDR3 has 15 residues. CDR3 sequence (DNA): TGTGCCAGCCTATTCCTGGGGCGTAGCACAGATACGCAGTATTTT. This codes for CASLFLGRSTDTQYF.

This clonotype was picked up a small number of times. The chain recombines TRBV11-2 with TRBJ2-3; 9 bases map to TRBD2. Germline CDR1 reads SGHAT; CDR2 reads FQNNGV. V trimming: 6 bases; J trimming: 5 bases; junction bases outside the gene matches: 6. The CDR3 is 14 amino acids. In DNA form, the CDR3 reads TGTGCCAGCAGGTCTAGCGGGACCGTAGATACGCAGTATTTT. Its translation: CASRSSGTVDTQYF.

At least ten counts were recorded for this clonotype. V and J are TRBV18 and TRBJ1-1; perhaps TRBD1 as D (6 bases). Germline V gene sequence: CDR1 KGHSH, CDR2 LQKENI. Trimming cost V 5 bases and J 3 bases, with 13 bases left between them. The CDR3 has 14 amino acids. DNA of the CDR3: TGTGCCAGCTCATCCCAGGGGCTAGACACTGAAGCTTTCTTT. It is translated as CASSSQGLDTEAFF.